The 27 T cell receptor beta chains reported below all come from one sample, sequenced in a study of OX40 agonist ivuxolimab in advanced cancers. Profiled with immunoSEQ multiplex PCR; TCRdb holds only in-frame clones, not every one. Of 35,000 to 45,000 clones in the sample, roughly nine tenths were seen once. The source material was CD4+ or CD8+ T cells sorted from blood, sampled in a trial of the OX40 agonist ivuxolimab. The source is an adult with an advanced solid tumor such as melanoma, head and neck, liver or kidney cancer.

The chain couples TRBV9 to TRBJ2-7; weak D call: TRBD1 (6 bases). Germline CDR1 SGDLS, CDR2 YYNGEE. The V gene lost 1 base and the J gene lost 0 bases, with 8 bases spanning the gap. There are 14 residues in the CDR3. The CDR3, as DNA: TGTGCCAGCAGCGTATACAGGGACTCCTACGAGCAGTACTTC. Its translation: CASSVYRDSYEQYF.

The V call is TRBV18, the J call TRBJ2-7, with TRBD2 identical over 8 bases. With V trimmed by 2 bases and J by 1 base, 4 bases remained unmatched. The CDR3 is 15 residues long. Germline V CDR1 and CDR2: KGHSH, LQKENI. This CDR3 reads CASSPETSVSYEQYF. The CDR3 DNA reads TGTGCCAGCTCACCAGAGACTAGCGTTTCCTACGAGCAGTACTTC.

The rearrangement links TRBV27 to TRBJ1-4; D perhaps matches TRBD1 (5 bases). With 0 bases removed from V and 8 bases from J, the gap between germline ends came to 13 bases. The germline gives CDR1 MNHEY, CDR2 SMNVEV (reference sequence). There are 15 residues in the CDR3. This chain's CDR3 is CASSLSYPGAEKLFF. As DNA, the CDR3 is TGTGCCAGCAGTTTATCATACCCCGGGGCCGAAAAACTGTTTTTT.

The chain combines TRBV19 with TRBJ2-6; possibly TRBD1 for D (6 bases). V was pared by 3 bases and J by 1 base, with 13 bases between. From germline, CDR1 is LNHDA and CDR2 SQIVND (reference sequence). The CDR3 consists of 17 residues. In DNA form, the CDR3 reads TGTGCCAGTAGTATTAGGTCGACAGGTTCTGGGGCCAACGTCCTGACTTTC. Protein: CASSIRSTGSGANVLTF.

The J gene is TRBJ2-1, the V gene TRBV9; 7 nucleotides agree with TRBD1. CDR3 length: 15 residues. Trimming removed 0 bases from V and 5 bases from J; junction bases left unmatched: 5. Germline CDR1 is SGDLS and CDR2 is YYNGEE. This CDR3 reads CASSVGGGADNEQFF. CDR3 sequence (DNA): TGTGCCAGCAGCGTAGGAGGGGGCGCGGACAATGAGCAGTTCTTC.

This clone was seen only a few times. The chain recombines TRBV29-1 with TRBJ2-1; D gene uncertain. Trimming left V 5 bases short and J 0 bases short, with 29 bases between. Germline V gene lookup returns CDR1 SQVTM and CDR2 ANQGSEA. The CDR3 contains 20 residues. CDR3 in amino acids: CSVMGMAGGLSLSSYNEQFF. Written as DNA, the CDR3 is TGCAGCGTTATGGGGATGGCCGGCGGCTTGTCCCTTTCCTCCTACAATGAGCAGTTCTTC.

V usage is TRBV9 and J usage is TRBJ2-1; D gene unclear. Germline loops: CDR1 SGDLS, CDR2 YYNGEE. With 0 bases removed from V and 8 bases from J, the gap between germline ends came to 6 bases. CDR3 length: 12 residues. Here the CDR3 DNA reads TGTGCCAGCAGCGTAGATTCGGATGAGCAGTTCTTC. Its protein is CASSVDSDEQFF.

A single count supports this clone. The chain employs TRBV15 and TRBJ1-1; D call uncertain. The CDR3 extends over 13 amino acids. Deletions cut 4 bases from V and 6 bases from J, with 12 bases between. Germline V CDR1 and CDR2: LNHNV, YYDKDF (reference sequence). The CDR3 sequence: CATSKRSWAEAFF. For the CDR3, the DNA is TGTGCCACCAGCAAAAGATCCTGGGCTGAAGCTTTCTTT.

In this sample, this clone turned up a few times. The V gene is TRBV9, the J gene TRBJ1-1, with D possibly matching TRBD1 (5 bases). CDR1 SGDLS and CDR2 YYNGEE come from the germline V gene. The V gene lost 3 bases and the J gene lost 6 bases, with 12 bases spanning the gap. The CDR3 is 13 residues long. The DNA of the CDR3 is TGTGCCAGCAGCGCCGGGGGGATACCTGAAGCTTTCTTT. Its translation: CASSAGGIPEAFF.

The table lists this clone with a count of one. The chain recombines TRBV27 with TRBJ2-5, with TRBD2 matching over 7 bases. The CDR3 has 15 amino acids. V was clipped by 3 bases and J by 5 bases; unmatched bases: 9. Looked up from germline, CDR1 is MNHEY and CDR2 is SMNVEV (reference sequence). CDR3: CASSLIGGSGETQYF. The CDR3 bases are TGTGCCAGCAGTTTGATCGGCGGGAGCGGCGAGACCCAGTACTTC.

The V gene is TRBV5-5, the J gene TRBJ1-1; D is unresolved. From germline, CDR1 is SGHKS and CDR2 YYEKEE (reference sequence). There are 11 residues in the CDR3. The ends were cut back, 8 bases at V and 6 bases at J, with 11 bases in the middle. As DNA, the CDR3 is TGTGCCAGTGGGTATACGGCTGAAGCTTTCTTT. This sequence encodes CASGYTAEAFF.

This clone is termed large (0.1 to 1%). This chain uses TRBV6-1 with TRBJ2-7; TRBD1 matches at 12 bases. The V gene's germline CDR1 is MNHNS and CDR2 SASEGT. The CDR3 spans 15 residues. Trimming cost V 1 base and J 9 bases; bases outside gene matches: 7. The CDR3 reads CASSEEGTGGYAQYF. The CDR3 nucleotides are TGTGCCAGCAGTGAAGAGGGGACAGGGGGCTATGCGCAGTACTTC.

J is TRBJ1-2 and V is TRBV7-3, with a weak D call TRBD1 (6 bases). The CDR3 totals 15 residues. CDR1 and CDR2 from the germline V gene are SGHTA and FQGTGA. Trimming took off 5 bases at V and 4 bases at J, with 17 bases between the two ends. In nucleotides, the CDR3 is TGTGCCAGCAGCCCCACAGGGAGCGGTAGCTATGGCTACACCTTC. It specifies CASSPTGSGSYGYTF.

The chain joins TRBV5-8 to TRBJ2-7; D is perhaps TRBD2 (6 bases). The CDR3 contains 14 residues. The V and J ends lost 4 bases and 3 bases respectively, with 14 bases between them. CDR1 and CDR2 (germline): SGHTS, YDEGEE. CDR3 in DNA: TGTGCCAGCAGCGCGGGACGGTGGGGCTACGAGCAGTACTTC. Its protein product is CASSAGRWGYEQYF.

The CDR3 bases are TGTGCCAGCATCAGTAGTAGCGGGATCTTCTACAATGAGCAGTTCTTC. The encoded protein is CASISSSGIFYNEQFF. This chain uses TRBV11-2 with TRBJ2-1, with TRBD2 identical over 8 bases. CDR1 is SGHAT and CDR2 is FQNNGV in the germline V gene. The V and J ends lost 7 bases and 3 bases, in that order; junction bases with no gene match: 11. The CDR3 is made up of 16 amino acids.

The chain combines TRBV28 with TRBJ2-1, with 10 bases fitting TRBD1. After removal of 5 bases from V and 4 bases from J, the junction contained 8 bases not matched to a gene. CDR1 is MDHEN, CDR2 SYDVKM, per germline. CDR3 length equals 16 residues. The chain's CDR3 is CASSGSTGGKYNEQFF. DNA of the CDR3: TGTGCCAGCAGTGGGTCGACAGGGGGCAAATACAATGAGCAGTTCTTC.

The chain joins TRBV4-3 to TRBJ1-2, with D perhaps matching TRBD1 (5 bases). With 4 bases removed from V and 0 bases from J, the gap between germline ends came to 15 bases. Germline values: CDR1 LGHNA, CDR2 YSLEER. CDR3 length: 16 amino acids. The CDR3 nucleotides read TGCGCCAGCAGCCCACGGGACGGACCGTCTAACTATGGCTACACCTTC. Translation: CASSPRDGPSNYGYTF.

The genes are TRBV4-1 and TRBJ2-7; 11 nucleotides agree with TRBD2. The germline V gene has CDR1 MGHRA and CDR2 YSYEKL. With V trimmed by 1 base and J by 2 bases, 1 base remained unmatched. This CDR3 comprises 15 residues. CDR3 loop: CASSQGLAGTYEQYF. In DNA form, the CDR3 reads TGCGCCAGCAGCCAAGGACTAGCGGGGACCTACGAGCAGTACTTC.

This clone was found once. The chain uses TRBV5-6 and TRBJ1-1; D not resolved. CDR3 length: 14 amino acids. The germline gives CDR1 SGHDT, CDR2 YYEEEE. The V end lost 1 base, the J end lost 0 bases, and 7 bases lay between the germline ends. The chain's CDR3 is CASSLFGLNTEAFF. The CDR3 DNA sequence: TGTGCCAGCAGCTTGTTTGGCCTGAACACTGAAGCTTTCTTT.

This chain joins TRBV7-2 and TRBJ2-5; the match to TRBD1 covers 7 bases. The length of the CDR3 is 14 residues. The ends lost 5 bases at V and 5 bases at J; junction bases unmatched: 8. Germline V gene lookup returns CDR1 SGHTA and CDR2 FQGNSA. The CDR3 spells CASSQGQEVETQYF. The CDR3 coding sequence is TGTGCCAGCAGCCAAGGACAGGAGGTGGAGACCCAGTACTTC.

V gene TRBV11-2 combines with J gene TRBJ1-2; a weak D match, TRBD1 (5 bases). V gave up 0 bases and J gave up 0 bases, with 11 bases separating them. From germline, CDR1 is SGHAT and CDR2 FQNNGV. The CDR3 is 16 residues long. The CDR3 loop reads CASSLEGRVPNYGYTF. CDR3 coding DNA: TGTGCCAGCAGCTTAGAGGGCAGGGTCCCTAACTATGGCTACACCTTC.

This chain links TRBV4-2 with TRBJ2-5; TRBD1 might be the D (6 bases). The CDR3 has 14 amino acids. The germline V and J ends were trimmed by 2 bases and 2 bases, with 9 bases remaining between them. Germline V gene sequence: CDR1 LGHNA, CDR2 YNFKEQ. The CDR3 coding sequence is TGTGCCAGCAGCCAACGGGACAAGCAAGAGACCCAGTACTTC. Translating gives CASSQRDKQETQYF.

This clone occurred a few times. This clone may be a read error of a much larger clone one base away. Other DNA sequences in the same sample also yield this CDR3. The V and J genes are TRBV19 and TRBJ2-3, with D uncertain. Per germline, CDR1 LNHDA and CDR2 SQIVND (reference sequence). The CDR3 has 10 residues. The V and J ends lost 9 bases and 4 bases respectively, with 5 bases between them. The CDR3 nucleotides read TGTGCCAGCGAGTCAGATACGCAGTATTTT. Its translation: CASESDTQYF. The variable domain in full, with the rest retrieved from reference TRBV19 and TRBJ2-3, is DGGITQSPKYLFRKEGQNVTLSCEQNLNHDAMYWYRQDPGQGLRLIYYSQIVNDFQKGDIAEGYSVSREKKESFPLTVTSAQKNPTAFYLCASESDTQYFGPGTRLTVL.

The V call is TRBV7-9, the J call TRBJ1-5; D not certain. The V and J ends lost 1 base and 4 bases respectively, with 2 bases between them. The CDR3 totals 12 residues. CDR1 is SEHNR, CDR2 FQNEAQ, per germline (reference sequence). DNA for the CDR3: TGTGCCAGCAGCTTAGGAAATCAGCCCCAGCATTTT. It encodes CASSLGNQPQHF.

This clone was observed a single time. The chain combines TRBV5-1 with TRBJ1-1; 8 bases are a match to TRBD1. Germline V gene sequence: CDR1 SGHRS, CDR2 YFSETQ. J was trimmed by 6 bases and V by 4 bases; bases with no gene match: 5. The length of the CDR3 is 13 residues. CDR3 sequence (DNA): TGCGCCAGCAGCCAGACAGGGGCTTCTGAAGCTTTCTTT. The encoded protein is CASSQTGASEAFF.

The CDR3 is CASSPGGSVYGYTF. For the CDR3, the DNA is TGTGCCAGCAGCCCAGGGGGCTCGGTCTATGGCTACACCTTC. The chain is built from TRBV27 and TRBJ1-2, with 8 bases aligning to TRBD1. Unmatched junction bases numbered 7, after V lost 6 bases and J lost 4 bases. The V gene's germline CDR1 is MNHEY and CDR2 SMNVEV (reference sequence). The CDR3 is 14 amino acids.

The V gene is TRBV30, the J gene TRBJ1-3; maybe TRBD1 (5 bases). Germline lookup yields CDR1 GTSNPN and CDR2 SVGIG (reference sequence). With 4 bases removed from V and 1 base from J, the gap between germline ends came to 11 bases. This CDR3 comprises 14 residues. The CDR3 here is CAWTFGGSGNTIYF. CDR3 DNA: TGTGCCTGGACCTTCGGGGGTTCTGGAAACACCATATATTTT.